This T cell receptor (beta chain) was observed in a study of Ad26.COV2.S vaccination and SARS-CoV-2 variants. The treatment denotes: around 19 received Ad26.COV2.S at low or high dose, single or two shots; roughly 5 received placebo; per-sample allocation not given. On day 63 after the first injection, vaccine and placebo recipients gave samples. The CDR3 contains 16 residues. The germline V gene encodes CDR1 SGHRS and CDR2 YFSETQ. V shed 4 bases and J shed 3 bases, with 19 bases lying between them. TCRdb's copy holds only in-frame clones and misses some; the assay was immunoSEQ multiplex PCR. The sample includes hundreds of thousands of clones, around nine tenths seen only once; the top ten take around 3.5%.

The clonotype originates from a person aged 18 to 65 who received the Ad26.COV2.S COVID-19 vaccine or a placebo. The rearrangement uses TRBV5-1 and TRBJ1-1; a possible D gene is TRBD1 (6 bases). Sample: peripheral blood, taken in a trial of Ad26.COV2.S vaccine versus placebo. CDR3 residues: CASSQQGHWRDTEAFF. In nucleotides, the CDR3 is TGCGCCAGCAGCCAACAGGGACACTGGAGGGACACTGAAGCTTTCTTT.